A single sample gave rise to the 32 T cell receptor beta chains below, sequenced in a study of T-cell memory formation after mild COVID-19. TCRdb passed the 5' RACE reads through MiXCR, listing each CDR3 protein once. The sample has roughly 300,000 distinct CDR3 sequences, 15% to 20% seen once; the top ten hold roughly 25%. The sample comprised PBMCs or a T cell subset sorted from them (not recorded which). These receptor sequences come from a man aged 18 to 35 who had mild COVID-19 (a few samples of this study predate the infection). Cell type and time point are not known.

This clonotype has at least ten counts. J is TRBJ2-5 and V is TRBV6-5; no clear D. Germline V gives CDR1 MNHEY, CDR2 SVGAGI. Trimming stripped 1 base from V and 4 bases from J, with 1 base between. This CDR3 contains 11 residues. In DNA, the CDR3 is TGTGCCAGCAGTTACTTAGAGACCCAGTACTTC. The encoded protein is CASSYLETQYF.

The chain employs TRBV5-1 and TRBJ2-7; tentative D call: TRBD1 (5 bases). Trimming removed 2 bases at V and 3 bases at J, with 9 bases between. The CDR3 has 13 residues. Germline CDR1 reads SGHRS; CDR2 reads YFSETQ. The CDR3 bases are TGCGCCAGCAGCTTTGACAGAGGCTACGAGCAGTACGTC. This translates into CASSFDRGYEQYV.

There are a few counts of this clonotype. The chain recombines TRBV9 with TRBJ2-7; D uncertain. The length of the CDR3 is 15 residues. CDR1 is SGDLS and CDR2 is YYNGEE in the germline V gene. V lost 0 bases and J 0 bases, leaving 10 bases between the germline ends. In DNA form, the CDR3 reads TGTGCCAGCAGCGTAGCCGGACGGAACTCCTACGAGCAGTACTTC. It codes for CASSVAGRNSYEQYF. The whole variable domain, remainder taken from reference TRBV9 and TRBJ2-7, is DSGVTQTPKHLITATGQRVTLRCSPRSGDLSVYWYQQSLDQGLQFLIQYYNGEERAKGNILERFSAQQFPDLHSELNLSSLELGDSALYFCASSVAGRNSYEQYFGPGTRLTVT.

This clonotype occurred a few times. The chain employs TRBV5-6 and TRBJ1-5; TRBD1 agrees at 7 bases. The CDR3 extends over 16 amino acids. Trimming at V came to 0 bases and at J to 3 bases, leaving 6 bases not matched to a gene. Germline CDR1 is SGHDT and CDR2 is YYEEEE. CDR3 DNA sequence: TGTGCCAGCAGCTTGGGAGGAACAGGGGTCAATCAGCCCCAGCATTTT. Its translation: CASSLGGTGVNQPQHF.

This chain links TRBV20-1 with TRBJ2-7; D is perhaps TRBD1 (6 bases). Germline values: CDR1 DFQATT, CDR2 SNEGSKA (reference sequence). Between the trimmed V and J ends, which lost 5 bases and 2 bases, there was a span of 13 bases. This CDR3 is built from 13 residues. Here the CDR3 reads CSALYREPYEQYF. CDR3 coding DNA: TGCAGTGCTCTTTACAGGGAACCCTACGAGCAGTACTTC.

Many counts were recorded for this clonotype. This chain connects TRBV7-2 to TRBJ2-1; D not certain. The CDR3 consists of 15 residues. Germline lookup yields CDR1 SGHTA and CDR2 FQGNSA. The V and J ends lost 2 bases and 3 bases respectively, with 11 bases between them. The CDR3 loop is CASSLKGDVYNEQFF. CDR3 DNA: TGTGCCAGCAGCTTAAAGGGTGACGTCTACAATGAGCAGTTCTTC.

The rearrangement joins TRBV11-2 to TRBJ2-1; D uncertain. CDR3 size: 16 residues. V lost 3 bases, J lost 0 bases, and 12 bases lay in between. CDR1 SGHAT and CDR2 FQNNGV come from the germline V gene. The CDR3, as DNA: TGTGCCAGCAGCTTCGAGTGGGCGCTCTCCTACAATGAGCAGTTCTTC. Residues: CASSFEWALSYNEQFF.

The chain employs TRBV5-1 and TRBJ1-1, with no clear D. V shed 4 bases and J shed 5 bases, with 15 bases lying between them. CDR1 SGHRS and CDR2 YFSETQ come from the germline V gene. CDR3 length equals 14 residues. CDR3 in amino acids: CASSPDAARTEAFF. The CDR3 DNA reads TGCGCCAGCAGCCCGGACGCAGCTCGGACTGAAGCTTTCTTT.

This clonotype turned up a few times. The J gene is TRBJ1-4, the V gene TRBV20-1; D is uncertain. V gave up 4 bases and J gave up 0 bases, with 18 bases separating them. Germline assignment: CDR1 DFQATT and CDR2 SNEGSKA (reference sequence). The CDR3 is 17 amino acids. The CDR3 loop is CSATGWRRSSTNEKLFF. The CDR3, as DNA: TGCAGTGCTACCGGATGGAGGCGTTCCTCAACTAATGAAAAACTGTTTTTT.

In this sample, this clonotype turned up a few times. The CDR3 protein is CASSQDRDSGYEQYF. CDR3 DNA: TGCGCCAGCAGCCAAGACCGGGACAGTGGCTACGAGCAGTACTTC. The chain is built from TRBV4-1 and TRBJ2-7; the match to TRBD1 covers 7 bases. J was trimmed by 3 bases and V by 0 bases; bases with no gene match: 5. The CDR3 covers 15 residues. Germline lookup yields CDR1 MGHRA and CDR2 YSYEKL.

This clonotype showed up just a few times. The chain joins TRBV7-9 to TRBJ2-7, with TRBD1 matching 9 bases. The CDR3 contains 15 residues. V lost 3 bases and J lost 3; bases outside the gene matches: 6. Germline V gene lookup returns CDR1 SEHNR and CDR2 FQNEAQ (reference sequence). Here the CDR3 DNA reads TGTGCCAGCAGCTTTACGGACAGGGGTAACTACGAGCAGTACTTC. Translated: CASSFTDRGNYEQYF.

This chain uses TRBV10-3 with TRBJ2-3; the match to TRBD2 covers 11 bases. Germline V CDR1 and CDR2: ENHRY, SYGVKD. Unmatched junction bases numbered 6, after V lost 7 bases and J lost 0 bases. The CDR3 is made up of 16 amino acids. DNA for the CDR3: TGTGCCATCAAAACGGGACTAGCGGTTAGCACAGATACGCAGTATTTT. As protein: CAIKTGLAVSTDTQYF.

This rearrangement joins TRBV19 to TRBJ2-1; 10 bases are shared with TRBD2. J lost 6 bases, V lost 1 base, and 0 bases had no gene match. Germline CDR1 is LNHDA and CDR2 is SQIVND (reference sequence). The CDR3 consists of 14 residues. CDR3 region: CASSIGLAGNEQFF. The CDR3 DNA reads TGTGCCAGTAGTATAGGACTAGCGGGCAATGAGCAGTTCTTC.

This clonotype came up a few times. The chain is built from TRBV7-9 and TRBJ1-1, with D unresolved. Germline V gives CDR1 SEHNR, CDR2 FQNEAQ (reference sequence). The CDR3 spans 13 residues. The V and J ends lost 5 bases and 4 bases respectively, with 11 bases between them. CDR3 protein: CASSPSRVTEAFF. CDR3 in DNA: TGTGCCAGCAGCCCCTCCCGGGTCACTGAAGCTTTCTTT.

The J gene is TRBJ1-2, the V gene TRBV6-6; TRBD1 matches 7 bases. The CDR3 has 17 residues. The J segment lost 0 bases and the V segment lost 2 bases, leaving 9 bases of the junction unmatched. From germline, CDR1 is MNHNY and CDR2 SVGAGI (reference sequence). The CDR3 loop is CASSYADRIQANYGYTF. Here the CDR3 DNA reads TGTGCCAGCAGTTACGCGGACAGGATCCAAGCTAACTATGGCTACACCTTC.

This sequence joins TRBV12-3 or TRBV12-4 and TRBJ2-1; D perhaps matches TRBD1 (6 bases). The V and J ends lost 0 bases and 3 bases respectively, with 12 bases between them. The CDR3 length is 16 residues. Here the CDR3 reads CASSLADSLGYNEQFF. CDR3 nucleotides: TGTGCCAGCAGTTTAGCGGACAGCCTTGGCTACAATGAGCAGTTCTTC.

The chain joins TRBV6-5 to TRBJ2-7; 11 nucleotides align to TRBD2. Losses at the gene ends were 0 bases for V and 5 bases for J; bases not matched to a gene: 15. Germline V gives CDR1 MNHEY, CDR2 SVGAGI. The CDR3 is 19 amino acids. The CDR3 spells CASSYSSPSGGLRYHEQYF. The CDR3 bases are TGTGCCAGCAGTTACTCGAGTCCTAGCGGGGGGCTCCGGTACCACGAGCAGTACTTC.

The chain is built from TRBV5-4 and TRBJ2-3, with D perhaps TRBD2 (6 bases). Trimming removed 3 bases from V and 9 bases from J, with 20 bases in between. The CDR3 covers 15 residues. Germline assignment: CDR1 SGHNT and CDR2 YYREEE (reference sequence). CDR3 loop: CASSSRDSLRGTQYF. CDR3 coding DNA: TGTGCCAGCAGCTCCCGGGACTCCCTTCGAGGAACGCAGTATTTT. The full variable domain, rest sourced from reference TRBV5-4 and TRBJ2-3, is ETGVTQSPTHLIKTRGQQVTLRCSSQSGHNTVSWYQQALGQGPQFIFQYYREEENGRGNFPPRFSGLQFPNYSSELNVNALELDDSALYLCASSSRDSLRGTQYFGPGTRLTVL.

There are a few counts of this clonotype. The chain employs TRBV10-3 and TRBJ2-5; TRBD1 matches 8 bases. V gave up 3 bases and J gave up 5 bases; unmatched junction bases: 8. This CDR3 is built from 15 residues. The germline V gene encodes CDR1 ENHRY and CDR2 SYGVKD. CDR3: CAISDVQGARETQYF. The DNA of the CDR3 is TGTGCCATCAGTGACGTCCAGGGGGCTCGGGAGACCCAGTACTTC.

This clonotype showed up just a few times. V usage is TRBV20-1 and J usage is TRBJ1-5; D is possibly TRBD1 (5 bases). The CDR3 runs 16 residues. From germline, CDR1 is DFQATT and CDR2 SNEGSKA (reference sequence). V lost 5 bases to trimming and J lost 1 base, with 18 bases between them. The CDR3: CSASPSQGMSNQPQHF. For the CDR3, the DNA is TGCAGTGCTTCTCCTTCGCAGGGAATGAGCAATCAGCCCCAGCATTTT.

As DNA, the CDR3 is TGTGCCAGCAGCCACAGGGGGCGGCAGCCCCAGCATTTT. The encoded protein is CASSHRGRQPQHF. The genes are TRBV27 and TRBJ1-5; TRBD1 matches 9 bases. The CDR3 covers 13 residues. J gave up 7 bases and V 6 bases, and 4 bases lay outside the gene matches. CDR1 MNHEY and CDR2 SMNVEV come from the germline V gene (reference sequence).

At least ten counts were recorded for this clonotype. The CDR3 DNA sequence: TGTGCCAGCAGTGTCTCATCGAGCTCCTACAATGAGCAGTTCTTC. Amino acid sequence: CASSVSSSSYNEQFF. The chain is built from TRBV5-4 and TRBJ2-1, with D hard to call. Germline values: CDR1 SGHNT, CDR2 YYREEE (reference sequence). Deletions cut 5 bases from V and 0 bases from J, with 12 bases between. The CDR3 runs to 15 residues.

The chain links TRBV19 to TRBJ1-1, with 7 bases identical to TRBD1. CDR1 LNHDA and CDR2 SQIVND come from the germline V gene (reference sequence). V shed 4 bases and J 1 base; nucleotides not matched to a gene: 3. CDR3 size: 14 residues. The DNA of the CDR3 is TGTGCCAGTAGTACGGGACAGCCGAACACTGAAGCTTTCTTT. Protein: CASSTGQPNTEAFF.

This clonotype occurred a few times. The V gene is TRBV6-5, the J gene TRBJ2-7; D is possibly TRBD1 or TRBD2 (6 bases each). The CDR3 consists of 15 residues. Germline CDR1 and CDR2: MNHEY and SVGAGI. Trimming pared 5 bases from V and 3 bases from J, leaving 17 bases between. The CDR3 sequence is CASSAGQGRIYEQYF. For the CDR3, the DNA is TGTGCCAGCAGTGCGGGGCAGGGGCGTATCTACGAGCAGTACTTC.

The rearrangement links TRBV2 to TRBJ2-3; D is unresolved. With 8 bases removed from V and 0 bases from J, the gap between germline ends came to 9 bases. The CDR3 spans 13 residues. Germline V gives CDR1 SNHLY, CDR2 FYNNEI. DNA for the CDR3: TGTGCCAGCGTAAGAGATAGCACAGATACGCAGTATTTT. It codes for CASVRDSTDTQYF.

This clonotype showed up just a few times. The chain uses TRBV21-1 and TRBJ2-3; the D call of TRBD1 is as the table states it, not checked on the DNA. TRBV21-1 is marked as a pseudogene. The CDR3 sequence is 16 residues long. The CDR3 coding sequence is TGTGCCAGCAGCACCTATGGGACAGGGTTCACAGATACGCAGTATTTT. Amino acids: CASSTYGTGFTDTQYF.

This clonotype was picked up a small number of times. This rearrangement joins TRBV24-1 to TRBJ1-2, with TRBD1 identical over 9 bases. V lost 6 bases, J lost 3 bases, and 7 bases stayed unmatched. This CDR3 is 15 amino acids long. CDR1 KGHDR and CDR2 SFDVKD come from the germline V gene. In nucleotides, the CDR3 is TGTGCCACCAGTTTAAGAACAGGGGGCGACTATGGCTACACCTTC. Protein: CATSLRTGGDYGYTF.

V usage is TRBV10-1 and J usage is TRBJ2-5; a weak D match, TRBD1 (6 bases). CDR3 size: 12 residues. Germline V gene sequence: CDR1 WNHNN, CDR2 SYGVQD (reference sequence). Trimming left V 9 bases short and J 4 bases short, with 12 bases between. The CDR3 protein is CARQGFGETQYF. The CDR3 DNA reads as TGCGCCAGACAGGGTTTTGGAGAGACCCAGTACTTC.

This chain uses TRBV4-1 with TRBJ1-5, with 11 bases identical to TRBD1. This CDR3 has 15 residues. Germline V gives CDR1 MGHRA, CDR2 YSYEKL. V shed 4 bases and J 4 bases; nucleotides not matched to a gene: 3. CDR3 sequence (DNA): TGCGCCAGCAGCCGGGACAGGGGGGCAAATCAGCCCCAGCATTTT. It yields the protein CASSRDRGANQPQHF.

This clonotype was seen repeatedly, ten times or more. The V gene is TRBV7-3, the J gene TRBJ2-5, with D possibly matching TRBD1 (6 bases). The V gene's germline CDR1 is SGHTA and CDR2 FQGTGA. This CDR3 region has 15 residues. Trimming shortened V by 0 bases and J by 2 bases, and 10 bases separated the two germline ends. The CDR3 DNA sequence: TGTGCCAGCAGCTTAACAGGGGGACCGCAAGAGACCCAGTACTTC. Translated, it gives CASSLTGGPQETQYF.

This clonotype was observed a handful of times. The chain joins TRBV5-1 to TRBJ2-2; D unresolved. Between the trimmed V and J ends, which lost 2 bases and 1 base, there was a span of 12 bases. Germline V lookup: CDR1 SGHRS, CDR2 YFSETQ. The CDR3 is made up of 16 amino acids. CDR3 amino acids: CASSFSPKGNTGELFF. The CDR3 coding sequence is TGCGCCAGCAGCTTCAGCCCGAAGGGGAACACCGGGGAGCTGTTTTTT.

This clonotype was counted many times. The CDR3 is CASSQENYRYTEAFF. In DNA, the CDR3 is TGTGCCAGCAGCCAAGAAAACTACAGATACACTGAAGCTTTCTTT. This chain joins TRBV3-1 and TRBJ1-1; D uncertain. Germline CDR1 is LGHDT and CDR2 is YNNKEL (reference sequence). The CDR3 runs to 15 residues. V dropped 0 bases and J dropped 3 bases, with 11 bases sitting between them.